The TCR beta chain under discussion was sequenced for a study of blood T cell repertoires in COVID-19. Study in general: Samples taken during acute and convalescent COVID-19 were collected in the United States, Italy and Spain. The cDNA or gDNA used as material had been derived from T cells, B-cell-depleted T cells, or PBMCs.

Per the study methods: Reference gene primers were amplified, and this amplification served to estimate nucleated cell counts. Here immunoSEQ multiplex PCR was the method, and the copy in TCRdb shows in-frame clones only, minus some. V, J and clone size derive from that table, while D and trimming were established from the DNA sequence. The sample lists some 140,000 clones, approximately 83% seen once, with 3% to 3.5% in the top ten. From germline, CDR1 is MGHDK and CDR2 SYGVNS. V trimming: 5 bases; J trimming: 3 bases; junction bases outside the gene matches: 3. CDR3 length: 13 residues. Sequencing was done on a sample of peripheral blood. This receptor was identified in a woman over 75 with acute or convalescent COVID-19. The chain has TRBV25-1 and TRBJ1-2, with 7 bases that match TRBD1. The CDR3 DNA follows: TGTGCCAGCAGTCCCGGGACAGACTATGGCTACACCTTC. Protein: CASSPGTDYGYTF.